A single sample is the source of the 10 T cell receptor beta chains below, sequenced in a study of T cells in Graves' hyperthyroidism and ophthalmopathy. RNA transcripts served as the template for amplifying TCR beta CDR3 regions. Using the HTBI primer set, a first-round RT-PCR was run on the TCR CDR3. TCRdb called the multiplex PCR reads again in MiXCR, with one record for every CDR3 protein. The profile shows 300,000 or so distinct CDR3 sequences, about a sixth of them singletons. The source material was blood. These receptors all come from an older woman with Graves' ophthalmopathy.

The rearrangement uses TRBV6-5 and TRBJ2-7, with 10 positions matching TRBD2. The V gene end was trimmed by 3 bases and the J gene end by 0 bases; junction bases not matched to a gene: 2. The CDR3 is made up of 15 amino acids. Germline V gives CDR1 MNHEY, CDR2 SVGAGI. CDR3 coding DNA: TGTGCCAGCAGTTATACTAGCGGGACCTCCTACGAGCAGTACTTC. Amino acids: CASSYTSGTSYEQYF.

Concerning this clonotype: A read error may be the cause here, since a much bigger clone is one base away. The CDR3 spells CAWTTIGTAPGCVFF. The CDR3 nucleotides are TGTGCCTGGACCACAATAGGGACAGCCCCCGGTTGTGTTTTCTTT. This rearrangement joins TRBV30 to TRBJ1-1; 7 bases fit TRBD1. The CDR3 consists of 15 residues. Germline V gene lookup returns CDR1 GTSNPN and CDR2 SVGIG (reference sequence). V dropped 4 bases and J dropped 13; count of bases not matched to a gene: 21.

This clonotype was seen many times. V gene TRBV12-3 or TRBV12-4 combines with J gene TRBJ1-3; perhaps TRBD1 as D (5 bases). The CDR3 length is 16 residues. V lost 5 bases to trimming and J lost 9 bases, with 23 bases between them. The CDR3, as DNA: TGTGCCAGCAGTACTTCCGTCCGACAGTCGGAAGGCACCATATATTTT. As protein: CASSTSVRQSEGTIYF.

This clonotype was seen repeatedly, ten times or more. The chain links TRBV4-1 to TRBJ2-2; TRBD1 might be the D (6 bases). The germline gives CDR1 MGHRA, CDR2 YSYEKL. CDR3 length: 13 residues. V was pared by 11 bases and J by 0 bases, with 10 bases between. The CDR3 loop reads CAVGDTNTGELFF. The CDR3 nucleotides read TGCGCCGTGGGGGACACGAACACCGGGGAGCTGTTTTTT.

Many counts were recorded for this clonotype. The rearrangement links TRBV6-1 to TRBJ1-5; D is undetermined. The germline V and J ends were trimmed by 0 bases and 12 bases, with 6 bases remaining between them. The germline CDR1 and CDR2 sequences are MNHNS and SASEGT. CDR3 length equals 11 residues. The CDR3 loop reads CASSEAGYQHF. For the CDR3, the DNA is TGTGCCAGCAGTGAAGCGGGATACCAGCATTTT.

This clonotype was counted many times. The chain links TRBV5-1 to TRBJ1-4; D gene uncertain. Germline CDR1 reads SGHRS; CDR2 reads YFSETQ. CDR3 length: 15 amino acids. The V end lost 0 bases, the J end lost 4 bases, and 10 bases lay between the germline ends. The CDR3 loop is CASSLDGNGNEKLFF. For the CDR3, the DNA is TGCGCCAGCAGCTTGGACGGTAACGGTAATGAAAAACTGTTTTTT.

The chain joins TRBV4-3 to TRBJ2-1; TRBD2 aligns across 7 bases. CDR1 LGHNA and CDR2 YSLEER come from the germline V gene. The CDR3 has 17 residues. The J segment lost 0 bases and the V segment lost 0 bases, leaving 5 bases of the junction unmatched. The CDR3 coding sequence is TGCGCCAGCAGCCAAGAAGCGGGGACGGGCTCCTACAATGAGCAGTTCTTC. Translation: CASSQEAGTGSYNEQFF.

This clonotype was counted ten times or more. The chain has TRBV6-1 and TRBJ1-2, with D possibly matching TRBD1 (6 bases). The CDR3 has 17 amino acids. Germline CDR1 and CDR2: MNHNS and SASEGT. V dropped 2 bases and J dropped 4 bases, with 20 bases sitting between them. CDR3 loop: CASSEYVSGGESYGYTF. The CDR3 DNA reads TGTGCCAGCAGTGAATACGTTTCGGGGGGCGAGAGCTATGGCTACACCTTC.

In its sample, this clonotype was seen a few times. V is TRBV5-1 and J is TRBJ1-1; the match to TRBD1 covers 8 bases. Germline assignment: CDR1 SGHRS and CDR2 YFSETQ. This CDR3 spans 14 amino acids. The V segment lost 0 bases and the J segment 5 bases; nucleotides outside the gene matches: 3. CDR3 in amino acids: CASSLAGGLTEAFF. For the CDR3, the DNA is TGCGCCAGCAGCTTGGCAGGGGGCCTTACTGAAGCTTTCTTT.

This clonotype was seen a few times. The chain carries TRBV7-2 and TRBJ1-2; 9 bases are a match to TRBD1. The junction had 7 bases not matched to a gene; V was cut back by 4 bases and J by 7 bases. The CDR3 is 14 residues long. The germline V gene encodes CDR1 SGHTA and CDR2 FQGNSA. CDR3 protein: CASSYSGTGFGYTF. The CDR3 DNA follows: TGTGCCAGCAGCTATTCCGGGACAGGGTTTGGCTACACCTTC. Based on the CDR3 plus reference TRBV7-2 and TRBJ1-2, the full variable domain is GAGVSQSPSNKVTEKGKDVELRCDPISGHTALYWYRQSLGQGLEFLIYFQGNSAPDKSGLPSDRFSAERTGGSVSTLTIQRTQQEDSAVYLCASSYSGTGFGYTFGSGTRLTVV.